These T cell receptor beta chains were read from a single sample in a study of lymphopenia after photon versus proton radiotherapy. Here immunoSEQ multiplex PCR was the method, and the copy in TCRdb shows in-frame clones only, minus some. The sample shows 12,000 or so clones, around 90% of them seen only once. The starting material was peripheral blood, obtained from a patient treated with proton-based radiotherapy. The receptor source for this set is a man in his 60s with pancreatic cancer. CDR3s include the opening cysteine and the closing phenylalanine or tryptophan. Fields, in order: D gene, J gene, clone size, V gene, CDR3 DNA, CDR3 protein. The D gene is left open where the match is weak. Where a row states a size, it is once, few, many or the class of an expanded clone; other rows omit it.

.,TRBJ1-1,few,TRBV11-1,TGTGCCAGCAGCCAGCGGGATGGGGGTACCATGAACACTGAAGCTTTCTTT,CASSQRDGGTMNTEAFF
TRBD2,TRBJ2-3,.,TRBV11-2,TGTGCCAGCAGCTTAGGGAGCGGGAGAACAGATACGCAGTATTTT,CASSLGSGRTDTQYF
.,TRBJ1-1,.,TRBV10-2,TGCGCCAGCAGTGAAATGACATACACTGAAGCTTTCTTT,CASSEMTYTEAFF
TRBD2,TRBJ2-5,.,TRBV9,TGTGCCAGCAGCGTAGAGCCAGCGGGAGTGGAAGAGACCCAGTACTTC,CASSVEPAGVEETQYF
.,TRBJ1-3,once,TRBV5-1,TGCGCCAGCAGCCCCGAGTCGGTGATACGTGGAAACACCATATATTTT,CASSPESVIRGNTIYF
.,TRBJ2-2,.,TRBV6-1,TGTGCCAGCAGTGAAGACGACGGGGCTGCGAACACCGGGGAGCTGTTTTTT,CASSEDDGAANTGELFF
.,TRBJ2-7,.,TRBV2,TGTGCCAGCATGGCAAGATACGAGCAGTACTTC,CASMARYEQYF
.,TRBJ2-2,.,TRBV7-2,TGTGCCAGCAGCTTATTTTACACCGGGGAGCTGTTTTTT,CASSLFYTGELFF
.,TRBJ2-3,.,TRBV28,TGTGCCAGCAGTACGATCAGGGGGGCAGATACGCAGTATTTT,CASSTIRGADTQYF
TRBD1,TRBJ1-4,.,TRBV7-6,TGTGCCAGCAGCGCCAACAGGGGCCCTAATGAAAAACTGTTTTTT,CASSANRGPNEKLFF
TRBD1,TRBJ1-5,.,TRBV18,TGTGCCAGCACAGGGGATTATAGCAATCAGCCCCAGCATTTT,CASTGDYSNQPQHF
.,TRBJ2-3,.,TRBV7-9,TGTGCCAGCAGCCCCCCCTTTGGGGGAGGCACGGGAGATACGCAGTATTTT,CASSPPFGGGTGDTQYF
TRBD1,TRBJ1-1,.,TRBV14,TGTGCCAGCAGCCAACGCAGGGGGGGCACTGAAGCTTTCTTT,CASSQRRGGTEAFF
.,TRBJ2-7,.,TRBV18,TGTGCCAGCTCACCTAGGACCCAAGCAGGAGAGCAGTACTTC,CASSPRTQAGEQYF
.,TRBJ1-4,.,TRBV27,TGTGCCAGTCGTGCGGGGATGCAAAAACTGTTTTTT,CASRAGMQKLFF
.,TRBJ2-7,.,TRBV6-5,TGTGCCAGCAGTCCCCTTACTAGACCCTACGAGCAGTACTTC,CASSPLTRPYEQYF
TRBD2,TRBJ2-7,.,TRBV10-2,TGCGCCAGCAGCCGACTAGCGGGAGTGCCCGAGCAGTACTTC,CASSRLAGVPEQYF
.,TRBJ2-7,.,TRBV10-3,TGTGCCATCAGGGTAGCCGGCAACGAGCAGTACTTC,CAIRVAGNEQYF
.,TRBJ1-2,few,TRBV6-6,TGTGCCAGCAGTGTGGGGACTTCTGGCTACACCTTC,CASSVGTSGYTF
.,TRBJ2-7,.,TRBV20-1,TGCAGTACACCCACTAACTACGAGCAGTACTTC,CSTPTNYEQYF
.,TRBJ1-5,.,TRBV7-9,TGTGCCAGCAGCTTAGGGGCGGCTAACATACGGAGCAATCAGCCCCAGCATTTT,CASSLGAANIRSNQPQHF
.,TRBJ2-3,once,TRBV9,TGTGCCAGCAGCTCCCCGTTTAACACAGATACGCAGTATTTT,CASSSPFNTDTQYF
.,TRBJ1-4,.,TRBV27,TGTGCCAGCAGAAAGACAGCCCTTAATGAAAAACTGTTTTTT,CASRKTALNEKLFF
.,TRBJ2-1,.,TRBV25-1,TGTGCCAGCAGTGGATCAGGGCTATACAATGAGCAGTTCTTC,CASSGSGLYNEQFF
TRBD2,TRBJ2-2,.,TRBV7-9,TGTGCCAGCAGCCCTAGCGGGAGTTACACCGGGGAGCTGTTTTTT,CASSPSGSYTGELFF
.,TRBJ2-7,.,TRBV10-3,TGTGCCATCAGTAACAGAGGTGCCCCCCCCGAGCAGTACTTC,CAISNRGAPPEQYF
.,TRBJ1-2,.,TRBV21-1,TGTGCCAGCAACGAACGACCTCTCCCTAACTATGGCTACACCTTC,CASNERPLPNYGYTF
TRBD1,TRBJ2-7,.,TRBV6-1,TGTGCCAGCCGGGTGGGGACAGGGTTCGCTTCCGAGCAGTACTTC,CASRVGTGFASEQYF
TRBD1,TRBJ1-1,once,TRBV28,TGTGCCAGCAGTTACAGGGGGGCGGTTGAAGCTTTCTTT,CASSYRGAVEAFF
.,TRBJ2-5,.,TRBV5-4,TGTGCCAGCAGCTTACGCCGGGAACAAGAGACCCAGTACTTC,CASSLRREQETQYF
TRBD1,TRBJ1-1,.,TRBV13,TGTGCCAGCAGCTCACAGGGGTTGACTGAAGCTTTCTTT,CASSSQGLTEAFF
.,TRBJ2-7,.,TRBV28,TGTGCCAGCAGTTTTATAGGTCGCGGGCCTTCCTACGAGCAGTACTTC,CASSFIGRGPSYEQYF
.,TRBJ1-4,.,TRBV28,TGTGCCAGCAGTTCCCCGGGGGGACGGGTTAGTGAAAAACTGTTTTTT,CASSSPGGRVSEKLFF
TRBD2,TRBJ2-3,.,TRBV7-6,TGTGCCAGCAGTTCTCAACCTTTAGCGGGAGCATCCCGAGATACGCAGTATTTT,CASSSQPLAGASRDTQYF
.,TRBJ2-5,once,TRBV18,TGTGCCAGCTCAGTCCAAGAGACCCAGTACTTC,CASSVQETQYF
TRBD1,TRBJ2-7,.,TRBV7-8,TGTGCCAGCAGCTTAGCCTCAATTCGACAGGGGGCCTACGAGCAGTACTTC,CASSLASIRQGAYEQYF
TRBD2,TRBJ2-3,.,TRBV28,TGTGCCAGTTCTCAAAGGGGCGGGAGTTCAGATACGCAGTATTTT,CASSQRGGSSDTQYF
.,TRBJ1-1,.,TRBV5-6,TGTGCCAGCAGCTTGGACACCTCGGGCACTGAAGCTTTCTTT,CASSLDTSGTEAFF
.,TRBJ2-2,.,TRBV30,TGTGCCTGGAATATTGGTTTGTACACCGGGGAGCTGTTTTTT,CAWNIGLYTGELFF
.,TRBJ2-3,.,TRBV2,TGTGCCAGCAGTGAAGCAACAGGGAGGAGCACAGATACGCAGTATTTT,CASSEATGRSTDTQYF
.,TRBJ2-5,.,TRBV11-3,TGTGCCAGCAGCCCCACAGGGACCCTTGGGGAGACCCAGTACTTC,CASSPTGTLGETQYF
.,TRBJ1-5,.,TRBV21-1,TGTGCCAGCAGCTCCCTTAGGAACAGGGGCAATCAGCCCCAGCATTTT,CASSSLRNRGNQPQHF
TRBD2,TRBJ2-1,.,TRBV28,TGTGCCAGCAGTTTACCCCTAGCGGGAGGACAGCATGAGCAGTTCTTC,CASSLPLAGGQHEQFF
.,TRBJ2-7,.,TRBV6-1,TGTGCCAGCAGTGGACCCTCCTACGAGCAGTACTTC,CASSGPSYEQYF
TRBD2,TRBJ2-7,.,TRBV4-1,TGCGCCAGCAGCCCGACCGTCCGACTAGCGGGAGATGATGAGCAGTACTTC,CASSPTVRLAGDDEQYF
TRBD2,TRBJ2-1,.,TRBV13,TGTGCCAGCAGCAGACTAGCGGGAGGGCCTCGGAATGAGCAGTTCTTC,CASSRLAGGPRNEQFF
.,TRBJ1-1,.,TRBV27,TGTGCCAGCAGTTTATACGGGAACACTGAAGCTTTCTTT,CASSLYGNTEAFF
.,TRBJ2-2,.,TRBV7-8,TGTGCCAGCAGCTTAGCGTTGAGACTATCCACCGGGGAGCTGTTTTTT,CASSLALRLSTGELFF
.,TRBJ2-5,.,TRBV11-2,TGTGCCAGCAGCTCCTCAGAATTTTGGGAGACCCAGTACTTC,CASSSSEFWETQYF
.,TRBJ1-2,.,TRBV27,TGTGCCAGCAGTAAACAGGGTATGGACTATGGCTACACCTTC,CASSKQGMDYGYTF
.,TRBJ2-3,.,TRBV5-4,TGTGCCAGCACAGGGACTAGCACAGATACGCAGTATTTT,CASTGTSTDTQYF
.,TRBJ2-2,.,TRBV30,TGTGCCTGGAGGGGCCCTGGGGGGCCCGGGGAGCTGTTTTTT,CAWRGPGGPGELFF
TRBD1,TRBJ2-1,.,TRBV11-1,TGTGCCAGCAGCTTAGGGGACAGGGTCGGCAATGAGCAGTTCTTC,CASSLGDRVGNEQFF
TRBD2,TRBJ2-1,.,TRBV19,TGTGCCAGTAGTCCAACTAGCGGAGTTAACAATGAGCAGTTCTTC,CASSPTSGVNNEQFF
TRBD1,TRBJ2-7,.,TRBV5-4,TGTGCCAGCAGCCCGCGACAGGGGAAGTACGAGCAGTACTTC,CASSPRQGKYEQYF
.,TRBJ2-3,.,TRBV19,TGTGCCAGTAGTATGAGTTCCGCGGGGCAGCCTTCTCGCACAGATACGCAGTATTTT,CASSMSSAGQPSRTDTQYF